This TCR beta chain is drawn from a study of OX40 agonist ivuxolimab in advanced cancers. Study-level background: Ivuxolimab, which targeted the costimulatory receptor OX40 (CD134), was an agonistic, fully human IgG2 monoclonal antibody. Intravenous ivuxolimab was administered to patients every 2 weeks at six dose levels: 0.01, 0.1, 0.3, 1.5, 3 and 10 mg/kg. Among the roughly 52 dose-escalation patients, around 20 had hepatocellular carcinoma, approximately 15 melanoma, 9 renal cell carcinoma and 9 head and neck cancer. In the dose-escalation cohort, over 65% of patients were male, and the mean age was approximately 60 years, with a range of roughly 20 to 85. Prior anti-PD-1, anti-PD-L1 or anti-CTLA-4 therapy was permitted, and 40% to 50% of dose-escalation patients had received checkpoint inhibitors. Partial responses occurred in three dose-escalation patients, of whom one had hepatocellular carcinoma and two had cutaneous melanoma. The point of sequencing TCRbeta in the periphery was to test whether ivuxolimab changed TCR sequence diversity and drove clonal T-cell expansion. The paper describes the monotherapy dose-escalation part (N of about 57 patients) of the phase I trial of ivuxolimab. The investigation overall reported the following: At doses of 0.1 to 3.0 mg/kg, clonal expansion of both CD4+ and CD8+ T cells in blood was seen between baseline and week 6. The antigen specificity of the peripheral T cells that underwent clonal expansion was not determined. Low levels of normalized T-cell clonal expansion were also seen in some patients who did not respond. Partial responders in the 0.1-3.0 mg/kg groups had among the lowest normalized peripheral clonal expansion, especially among CD8+ T cells. After ivuxolimab, more expanded clones were found on average in CD8+ T cells than in CD4+ T cells.

Genomic DNA was extracted from sorted cells for sequencing of the TCRbeta CDR3 region. The immunoSEQ Assay was used for sequencing of TCRbeta CDR3 regions. Not all clones reach the TCRdb copy of this immuneACCESS table, which keeps in-frame sequences only. Checked studies attribute under half of the gap to unresolved V genes and leave the rest unexplained. In all, the sample holds tens of thousands of clones, and around 88% of those were seen once. Approximately 0.37% of the sample is held by the ten biggest clonotypes. The trial excluded patients who had a history of autoimmune disease or who were on systemic immunosuppression. Peripheral blood for TCR sequencing was collected from all dose cohorts at baseline, on cycle 4 day 1, and on cycle 7 day 1. The samples were taken from a phase I, first-in-human, multicenter, open-label dose-escalation trial of ivuxolimab. Adults with locally advanced or metastatic melanoma, renal cell, hepatocellular, or head and neck squamous cell carcinoma were enrolled in the trial. Before TCR sequencing, CD4+ T cells and CD8+ T cells were sorted from peripheral blood as separate populations.

Of note for this clone: Its antigen target is currently unknown. Base qualities are missing; no much larger clone stands one base away.

V was cut back by 3 bases and J by 1 base, leaving a gap of 4 bases between them. Measured from the cysteine to the phenylalanine, the CDR3 is 13 residues long. Only CDR3 DNA remains: 39 bases, in frame from the first base. The germline V gene yields MDHEN for CDR1 and SYDVKM for CDR2. The sample was CD4+ or CD8+ T cells sorted from blood, taken in a trial of the OX40 agonist ivuxolimab. The chain joins TRBV28 to TRBJ1-5; the D gene cannot be named for sure. This receptor was obtained from an adult with an advanced solid tumor such as melanoma, head and neck, liver or kidney cancer. The nucleotide sequence is given as TGTGCCAGCAGTTTGGGCAGCAATCAGCCCCAGCATTTT. Translated, this gives CASSLGSNQPQHF.